A selection of T cell receptor beta chains follows, all from one sample in a study of beta chain features in type 1 diabetes. Repertoires were generated with immunoSEQ multiplex PCR, while TCRdb's copy carries only in-frame clones and drops some. Of a few hundred thousand clones listed, around 10% are singletons. Sequencing was done on a sample of central memory CD4+ T cells from blood. Receptor source: a man between 25 and 39 years old with type 1 diabetes. CDR3s include the opening cysteine and the closing phenylalanine or tryptophan.

CDR3 | J | V
CASSDSRTPDTQYF | TRBJ2-3 | TRBV2
CASSFRTGGIISEYF | TRBJ2-7 | TRBV11-1
CASSARGGFTDTQYF | TRBJ2-3 | TRBV9
CASSDGTNTGELFF | TRBJ2-2 | TRBV6-4
CASSSGQGSAEAFF | TRBJ1-1 | TRBV7-3
CASSLAAGFYNEQFF | TRBJ2-1 | TRBV5-1
CAGRPTGVTEAFF | TRBJ1-1 | TRBV6-1
CAISNRPQGGTGELFF | TRBJ2-2 | TRBV10-3
CASSYPGADQETQYF | TRBJ2-5 | TRBV6-6
CASGRERDTGNEQFF | TRBJ2-1 | TRBV2
CASNGLAGGTDTQYF | TRBJ2-3 | TRBV6-1
CASSLLSAEQYF | TRBJ2-7 | TRBV7-2
CASSSPDRVYGYTF | TRBJ1-2 | TRBV6-1
CASSLEGWDTQYF | TRBJ2-3 | TRBV4-2
CASSQGAAGQLYEQYF | TRBJ2-7 | TRBV4-1
CASSLDRLMAFF | TRBJ1-1 | TRBV7-8
CASSQGWTQGEQYF | TRBJ2-7 | TRBV14